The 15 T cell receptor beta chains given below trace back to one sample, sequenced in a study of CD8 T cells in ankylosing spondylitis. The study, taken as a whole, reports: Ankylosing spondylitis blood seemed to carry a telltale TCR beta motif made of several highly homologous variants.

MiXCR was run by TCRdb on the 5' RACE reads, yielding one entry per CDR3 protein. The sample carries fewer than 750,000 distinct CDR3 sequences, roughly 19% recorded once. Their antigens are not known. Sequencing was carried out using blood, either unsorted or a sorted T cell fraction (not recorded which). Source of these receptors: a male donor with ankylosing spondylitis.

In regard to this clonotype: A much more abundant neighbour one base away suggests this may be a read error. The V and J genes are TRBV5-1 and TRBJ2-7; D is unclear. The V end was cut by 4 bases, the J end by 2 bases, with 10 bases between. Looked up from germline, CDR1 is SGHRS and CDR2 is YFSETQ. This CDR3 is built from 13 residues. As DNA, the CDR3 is TGCGCCAGCAGCATGGACGGAACCTACGAGCAGTACTTC. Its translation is CASSMDGTYEQYF.

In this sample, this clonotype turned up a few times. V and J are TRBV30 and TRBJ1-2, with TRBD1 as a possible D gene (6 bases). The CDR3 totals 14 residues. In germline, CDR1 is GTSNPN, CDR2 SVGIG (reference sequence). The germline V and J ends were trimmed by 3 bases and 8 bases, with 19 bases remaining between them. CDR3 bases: TGTGCCTGGAGCCCCACAAGGGGGAATCGGGGCTACACCTTC. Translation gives CAWSPTRGNRGYTF.

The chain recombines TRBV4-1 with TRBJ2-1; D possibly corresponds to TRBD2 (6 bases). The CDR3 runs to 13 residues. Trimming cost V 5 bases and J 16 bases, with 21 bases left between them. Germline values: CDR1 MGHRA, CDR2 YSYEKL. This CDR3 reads CASSKGAGRHGFF. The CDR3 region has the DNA TGCGCCAGCAGCAAAGGTGCGGGACGCCACGGATTCTTC.

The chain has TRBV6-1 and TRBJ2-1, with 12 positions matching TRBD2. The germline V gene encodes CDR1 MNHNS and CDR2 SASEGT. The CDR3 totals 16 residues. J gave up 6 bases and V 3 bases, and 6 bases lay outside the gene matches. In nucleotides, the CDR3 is TGTGCCAGCAGTGATATCCTAGCGGGAGGGGGCAATGAGCAGTTCTTC. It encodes CASSDILAGGGNEQFF.

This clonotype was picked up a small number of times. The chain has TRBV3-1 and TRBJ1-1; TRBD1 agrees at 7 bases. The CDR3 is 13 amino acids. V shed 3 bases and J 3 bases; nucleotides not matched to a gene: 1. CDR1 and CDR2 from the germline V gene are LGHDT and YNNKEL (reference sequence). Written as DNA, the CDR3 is TGTGCCAGCAGCCAGGGGACAGACACTGAAGCTTTCTTT. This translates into CASSQGTDTEAFF.

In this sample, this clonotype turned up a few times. The CDR3 DNA reads as TGCAGCGTTGAGGATTGGTATGGCTACACCTTC. Protein product: CSVEDWYGYTF. The chain employs TRBV29-1 and TRBJ1-2, with D hard to call. The V gene lost 3 bases and the J gene lost 5 bases, with 7 bases spanning the gap. Germline-derived CDR1 and CDR2 are SQVTM and ANQGSEA. This CDR3 has 11 residues.

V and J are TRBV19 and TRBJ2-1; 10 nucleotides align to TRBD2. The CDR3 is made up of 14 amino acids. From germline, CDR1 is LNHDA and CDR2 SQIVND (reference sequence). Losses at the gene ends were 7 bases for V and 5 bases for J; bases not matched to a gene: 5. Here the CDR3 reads CASMPSGGHNEQFF. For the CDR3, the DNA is TGTGCCAGTATGCCTAGCGGGGGCCACAATGAGCAGTTCTTC.

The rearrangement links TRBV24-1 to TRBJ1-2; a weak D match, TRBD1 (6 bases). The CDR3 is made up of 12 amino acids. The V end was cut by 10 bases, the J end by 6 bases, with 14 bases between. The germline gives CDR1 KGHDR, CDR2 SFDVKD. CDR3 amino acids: CATQPGTNGYTF. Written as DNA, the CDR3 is TGTGCCACACAACCCGGGACAAATGGCTACACCTTC.

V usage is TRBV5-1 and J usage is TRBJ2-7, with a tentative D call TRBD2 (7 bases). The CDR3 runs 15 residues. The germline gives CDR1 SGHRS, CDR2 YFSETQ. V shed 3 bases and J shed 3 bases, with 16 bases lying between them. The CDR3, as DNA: TGCGCCAGCAGCTCAACAGTGGGAGGGGGCTACGAGCAGTACTTC. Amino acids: CASSSTVGGGYEQYF. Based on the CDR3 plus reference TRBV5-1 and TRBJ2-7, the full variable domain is KAGVTQTPRYLIKTRGQQVTLSCSPISGHRSVSWYQQTPGQGLQFLFEYFSETQRNKGNFPGRFSGRQFSNSRSEMNVSTLELGDSALYLCASSSTVGGGYEQYFGPGTRLTVT.

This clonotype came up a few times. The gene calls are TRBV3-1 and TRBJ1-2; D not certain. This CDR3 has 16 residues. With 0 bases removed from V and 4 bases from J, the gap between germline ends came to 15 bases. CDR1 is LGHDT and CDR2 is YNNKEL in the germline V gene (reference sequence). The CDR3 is CASSQEGAIATYGYTF. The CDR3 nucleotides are TGTGCCAGCAGCCAAGAAGGAGCCATAGCGACCTATGGCTACACCTTC.

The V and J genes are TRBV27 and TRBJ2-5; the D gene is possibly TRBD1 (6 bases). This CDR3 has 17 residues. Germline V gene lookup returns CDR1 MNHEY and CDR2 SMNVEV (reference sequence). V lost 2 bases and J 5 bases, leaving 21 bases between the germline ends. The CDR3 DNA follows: TGTGCCAGCAGTTTAACCAATCCCGCGAGGGGGTTGGAGACCCAGTACTTC. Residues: CASSLTNPARGLETQYF.

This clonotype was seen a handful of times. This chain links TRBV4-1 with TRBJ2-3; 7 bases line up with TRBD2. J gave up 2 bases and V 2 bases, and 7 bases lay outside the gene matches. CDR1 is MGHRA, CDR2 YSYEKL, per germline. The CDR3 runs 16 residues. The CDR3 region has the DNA TGCGCCAGCAGCCAATCTCTAGCGGCCCCCACAGATACGCAGTATTTT. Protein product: CASSQSLAAPTDTQYF.

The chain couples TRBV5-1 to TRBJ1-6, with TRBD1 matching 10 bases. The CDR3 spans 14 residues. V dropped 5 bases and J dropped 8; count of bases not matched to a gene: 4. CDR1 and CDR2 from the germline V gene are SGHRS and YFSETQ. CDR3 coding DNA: TGCGCCAGCAGGTCCGGGACAGGGGATTCACCCCTCCACTTT. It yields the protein CASRSGTGDSPLHF. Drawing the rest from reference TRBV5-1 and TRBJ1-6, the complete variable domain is KAGVTQTPRYLIKTRGQQVTLSCSPISGHRSVSWYQQTPGQGLQFLFEYFSETQRNKGNFPGRFSGRQFSNSRSEMNVSTLELGDSALYLCASRSGTGDSPLHFGNGTRLTVT.

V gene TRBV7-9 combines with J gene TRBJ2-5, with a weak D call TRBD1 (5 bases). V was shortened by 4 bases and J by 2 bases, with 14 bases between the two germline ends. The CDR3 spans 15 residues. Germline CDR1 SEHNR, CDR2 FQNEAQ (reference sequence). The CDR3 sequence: CASSSPTDKQETQYF. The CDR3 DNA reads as TGTGCCAGCAGCTCCCCAACGGACAAACAAGAGACCCAGTACTTC.

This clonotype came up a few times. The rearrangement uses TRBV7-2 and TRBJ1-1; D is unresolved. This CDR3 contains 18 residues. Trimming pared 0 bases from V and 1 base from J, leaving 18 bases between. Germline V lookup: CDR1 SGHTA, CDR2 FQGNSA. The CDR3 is CASSLATGMYLRNTEAFF. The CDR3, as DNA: TGTGCCAGCAGCTTAGCAACGGGAATGTATCTACGGAACACTGAAGCTTTCTTT.